This T cell receptor (beta chain) is from a study of blood T cell repertoires in COVID-19. Profiling relied on immunoSEQ multiplex PCR, and the TCRdb table lists in-frame clones only, not all of them. The sample lists over 200,000 clones; approximately 89% were seen once. This clonotype originated in a woman in her thirties or forties with acute or convalescent COVID-19. The sample comprised peripheral blood.

The CDR3 nucleotides are TGTGCCAGCAGTTACCCGGGTAGCACAGATACGCAGTATTTT. It codes for CASSYPGSTDTQYF. The chain combines TRBV6-5 with TRBJ2-3; no clear D. Germline lookup yields CDR1 MNHEY and CDR2 SVGAGI. Between the trimmed V and J ends, which lost 2 bases and 0 bases, there was a span of 6 bases. The CDR3 loop spans 14 amino acids.